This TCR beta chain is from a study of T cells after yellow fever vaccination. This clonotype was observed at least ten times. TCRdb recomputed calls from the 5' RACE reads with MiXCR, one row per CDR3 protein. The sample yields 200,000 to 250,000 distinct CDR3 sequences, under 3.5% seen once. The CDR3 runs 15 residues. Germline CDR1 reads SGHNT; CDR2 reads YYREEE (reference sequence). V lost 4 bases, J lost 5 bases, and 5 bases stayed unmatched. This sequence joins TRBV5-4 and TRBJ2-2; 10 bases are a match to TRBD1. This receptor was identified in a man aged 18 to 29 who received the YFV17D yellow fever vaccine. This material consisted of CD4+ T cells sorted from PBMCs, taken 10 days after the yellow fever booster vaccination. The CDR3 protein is CASSATGGVTGELFF. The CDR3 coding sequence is TGTGCCAGCAGCGCGACAGGGGGCGTAACCGGGGAGCTGTTTTTT.